The TCR beta chain under discussion was sequenced for a study of blood T cell repertoires in COVID-19 (TCRdb year 2020). Broadly, across the study: Samples from collaborators originated in the United States, Italy and Spain and spanned both the acute and convalescent phases of COVID-19. Deeply sampled blood TCRbeta repertoires from subjects exposed to, actively infected with, or recovered from COVID-19 were included in the dataset. The prospective study material was composed of cDNA or gDNA derived from T cells, B-cell-depleted T cells, or PBMCs. Sample metadata almost always included a de-identified subject ID, COVID-19 status, age in years and sex. The samples were drawn from the first 160 participants of the ongoing ImmuneRACE study and from 1,254 subjects provided by 6 global collaborators. A freely available public database, intended as a resource for researchers studying the immune response to SARS-CoV-2, is where the repertoires were released. Where HLA class I and class II types were available, the types were taken from metadata supplied by the sample provider, not from assay-based typing.

Study-wide findings and limitations: The quantity of clinical and demographic metadata differed by source and by participant and was supplied without curation.

TCRbeta CDR3 regions were amplified from genomic DNA by means of the immunoSEQ Assay, a bias-controlled multiplex PCR. Per the source publication's procedure: The number of nucleated cells in each sample was estimated from the amplification of reference gene primers within the assay. To quantify the absolute abundance of each unique TCRbeta CDR3 rearrangement, sequence reads were collapsed and filtered. For each sample, productive Simpson clonality was calculated by taking the square root of Simpson's diversity index across productive rearrangements. TCRdb carries this immuneACCESS record with in-frame sequences only. Its versions omit some clonotypes, under half of them owing to an unresolved V gene in the studies checked, with the rest unexplained. The V and J calls and clone size are taken from that table; D and trimming were inferred from the DNA. Recorded for this sample are a few hundred thousand clones; around 85% of them occurred a single time. The ten largest account for 2.2% of the sample.

The table lists this clone with a count of one. This receptor's antigen is unknown. The input lacks base qualities; no much larger clone sits a single base away. Enrolling through a virtual design, the prospective study's participants ranged in age from roughly 18 to 90 years and lived across roughly 24 United States geographic areas. To assign participants to cohorts, the prospective study relied on clinical history that participants themselves reported in a screening survey and a study questionnaire. ImmuneRACE Cohort 3 recovered participants were defined by two consecutive negative NP/OP PCR tests, healthcare professional clearance, or symptom resolution. Each participant in the prospective study had whole blood, serum and a nasopharyngeal or oropharyngeal swab collected by mobile phlebotomists. Additional blood draws and questionnaires over a roughly two-month period could optionally be provided by prospective study participants. Blood samples from the prospective study were shipped frozen or at room temperature prior to DNA extraction.

The CDR3, from cysteine to phenylalanine, totals 16 residues. Left in the record is the CDR3 DNA by itself, 48 bases read in frame from the first base. V is shortened by 2 bases, J by 1 base, and the region joining them spans 14 bases. The germline V gene yields SGHRS for CDR1 and YFSETQ for CDR2. The chain was built from TRBV5-1 and TRBJ2-3; matching of 6 bases hints at TRBD1 as the D gene. The source is a man aged 25-45 years who had recovered from COVID-19. Sequenced: PBMCs or T cells enriched from blood (not recorded which). The CDR3 reads CASSFDPGHRTDTQYF. The sequenced DNA: TGCGCCAGCAGCTTCGACCCGGGACACCGCACAGATACGCAGTATTTT.